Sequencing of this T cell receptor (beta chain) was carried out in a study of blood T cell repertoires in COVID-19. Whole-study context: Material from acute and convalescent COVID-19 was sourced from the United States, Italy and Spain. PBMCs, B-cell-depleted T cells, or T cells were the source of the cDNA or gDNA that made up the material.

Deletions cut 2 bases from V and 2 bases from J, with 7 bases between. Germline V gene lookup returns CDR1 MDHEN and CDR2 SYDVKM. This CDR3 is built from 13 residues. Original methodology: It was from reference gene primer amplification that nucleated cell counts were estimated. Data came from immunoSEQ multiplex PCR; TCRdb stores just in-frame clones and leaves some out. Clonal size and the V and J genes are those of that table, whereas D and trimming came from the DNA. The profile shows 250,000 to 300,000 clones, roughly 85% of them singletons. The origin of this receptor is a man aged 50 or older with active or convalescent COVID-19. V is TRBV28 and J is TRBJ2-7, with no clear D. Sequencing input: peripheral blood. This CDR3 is CASSLRLAYEQYF. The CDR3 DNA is TGTGCCAGCAGTTTAAGGCTAGCCTACGAGCAGTACTTC.